Shown below are 10 T cell receptor beta chains from a single sample sequenced in a study of vaccination and CD4 T cells after COVID-19. The treatment here: approximately nine-day PBMC culture with coronavirus spike peptide pools or control peptides (ViraFEST assay). The antigens for these receptors are not known. The Oncomine TCR Beta short-read assay was applied to DNA of cultured CD4+ T cells. TCRdb reprocessed the PCR reads via MiXCR and lists one record per CDR3 protein. The data hold roughly 20,000 distinct CDR3 sequences, with around half observed a single time. The input for sequencing was CD4+ T cells from blood, cultured in vitro, taken before SARS-CoV-2 vaccination. The receptors stem from a human donor who had recovered from COVID-19.

The V call is TRBV2, the J call TRBJ1-5, with no clear D. Per the germline V gene, CDR1 is SNHLY and CDR2 is FYNNEI. CDR3 length equals 14 residues. The V gene lost 1 base and the J gene lost 7 bases, with 11 bases spanning the gap. CDR3 in DNA: TGTGCCAGCAGTGAAGAATACAGCGGGCAGCCCCAGCATTTT. Encoded protein: CASSEEYSGQPQHF.

The CDR3 nucleotides read TGTGCCAGCAGCAGAACGGGACAGGGGACCCGAAACACCATATATTTT. Translated: CASSRTGQGTRNTIYF. The gene calls are TRBV28 and TRBJ1-3, with 10 bases lining up with TRBD1. Germline V gene lookup returns CDR1 MDHEN and CDR2 SYDVKM. V dropped 6 bases and J dropped 5; count of bases not matched to a gene: 10. This CDR3 comprises 16 residues.

The chain has TRBV20-1 and TRBJ1-5; TRBD1 is a possible D gene (6 bases). Germline V gene data show CDR1 as DFQATT and CDR2 as SNEGSKA (reference sequence). Deletions cut 5 bases from V and 4 bases from J, with 21 bases between. The CDR3 is 16 residues long. In DNA, the CDR3 is TGCAGTGCTGATAACCGTATGGGGACAAAAAATCAGCCCCAGCATTTT. Protein product: CSADNRMGTKNQPQHF.

This clonotype has only a few counts. This chain uses TRBV6-2 or TRBV6-3 with TRBJ2-7; D ambiguous. From germline, CDR1 is MNHEY and CDR2 SVGEGT. This CDR3 contains 12 residues. Between the trimmed V and J ends, which lost 7 bases and 2 bases, there was a span of 9 bases. The CDR3 DNA sequence: TGTGCCAGCAAAAAGGTCACCTACGAGCAGTACTTC. It is translated as CASKKVTYEQYF.

A few counts support this clonotype. The CDR3 loop is CATSDSLGTGGPDTQYF. CDR3 nucleotide sequence: TGTGCCACCAGTGATTCTTTAGGGACAGGGGGCCCAGATACGCAGTATTTT. The V and J genes are TRBV24-1 and TRBJ2-3; TRBD1 matches 12 bases. V dropped 2 bases and J dropped 4; count of bases not matched to a gene: 6. The CDR3 spans 17 residues. The V gene's germline CDR1 is KGHDR and CDR2 SFDVKD.

This sequence joins TRBV19 and TRBJ1-1; D is unresolved. The CDR3 is 13 residues long. The germline gives CDR1 LNHDA, CDR2 SQIVND (reference sequence). Trimming stripped 5 bases from V and 3 bases from J, with 10 bases between. CDR3 nucleotides: TGTGCCAGTAGTGAAACCTTCGACACTGAAGCTTTCTTT. This translates into CASSETFDTEAFF.

The J gene is TRBJ1-1, the V gene TRBV6-4, with TRBD1 as a possible D gene (6 bases). Germline loops: CDR1 MRHNA, CDR2 SNTAGT. The V end was cut by 5 bases, the J end by 3 bases, with 10 bases between. The CDR3 length is 13 residues. The CDR3 sequence is CASSLSGDTEAFF. The CDR3 DNA is TGTGCCAGCAGTTTATCAGGGGACACTGAAGCTTTCTTT.

The genes are TRBV15 and TRBJ2-1, with 7 bases lining up with TRBD1. CDR3 length: 15 amino acids. V was clipped by 3 bases and J by 10 bases; unmatched bases: 12. From germline, CDR1 is LNHNV and CDR2 YYDKDF (reference sequence). CDR3 in amino acids: CATSRSGTEFLEQFF. The CDR3 DNA sequence: TGTGCCACCAGCAGGTCCGGGACAGAGTTTTTGGAGCAGTTCTTC.

The chain uses TRBV7-9 and TRBJ2-5, with a weak D call TRBD2 (6 bases). The germline gives CDR1 SEHNR, CDR2 FQNEAQ (reference sequence). The V end was cut by 5 bases, the J end by 1 base, with 11 bases between. The CDR3 has 14 residues. The CDR3 is CASSPHGGQETQYF. The CDR3 region has the DNA TGTGCCAGCAGCCCCCACGGGGGCCAAGAGACCCAGTACTTC.

This clonotype has only a few counts. This chain joins TRBV4-2 and TRBJ2-3, with D hard to call. This CDR3 is 12 amino acids long. CDR1 and CDR2 from the germline V gene are LGHNA and YNFKEQ. V was shortened by 0 bases and J by 5 bases, with 3 bases between the two germline ends. The CDR3: CASSQDRDTQYF. The CDR3 bases are TGTGCCAGCAGCCAAGATCGAGATACGCAGTATTTT.